The T cell receptor (beta chain) under discussion was sequenced for a study of vaccination and CD4 T cells after COVID-19. The sample's time point: late sampling 161 to 241 days after vaccination in three convalescent patients. The treatment is: approximately 9-day PBMC culture with coronavirus spike peptide pools or control peptides (ViraFEST assay). After expanding antigen-specific T cells with peptide pools, ViraFEST sequenced their TCRs. Culture of 1.5 million to 2 million PBMCs per well took place with about 9.8 IU/ml IL-2 and 9 to 10 ug/ml peptide pools. Negative selection yielded CD4+ T cells from day-10 cultures. For this clonotype: The antigen is not known.

The junction had 7 bases not matched to a gene; V was cut back by 5 bases and J by 8 bases. Germline V gene lookup returns CDR1 SEHNR and CDR2 FQNEAQ (reference sequence). The CDR3 contains 14 residues. At the Johns Hopkins FTIC core, DNA taken from cultured CD4+ T cells was sequenced by way of the Oncomine TCR Beta short-read assay. Via MiXCR, TCRdb re-called the PCR reads, giving one row per CDR3 protein. This sample has 15,000 or so distinct CDR3 sequences, with less than 60% found just once. The clonotype originates from a human donor who had recovered from COVID-19. The chain couples TRBV7-9 to TRBJ2-1; 9 nucleotides agree with TRBD1. This specimen consisted of CD4+ T cells from blood, cultured in vitro, obtained about 7 months after SARS-CoV-2 vaccination. CDR3 amino acids: CASSHRQGVDEQFF. Written as DNA, the CDR3 is TGTGCCAGCAGCCACCGACAGGGGGTGGATGAGCAGTTCTTC.